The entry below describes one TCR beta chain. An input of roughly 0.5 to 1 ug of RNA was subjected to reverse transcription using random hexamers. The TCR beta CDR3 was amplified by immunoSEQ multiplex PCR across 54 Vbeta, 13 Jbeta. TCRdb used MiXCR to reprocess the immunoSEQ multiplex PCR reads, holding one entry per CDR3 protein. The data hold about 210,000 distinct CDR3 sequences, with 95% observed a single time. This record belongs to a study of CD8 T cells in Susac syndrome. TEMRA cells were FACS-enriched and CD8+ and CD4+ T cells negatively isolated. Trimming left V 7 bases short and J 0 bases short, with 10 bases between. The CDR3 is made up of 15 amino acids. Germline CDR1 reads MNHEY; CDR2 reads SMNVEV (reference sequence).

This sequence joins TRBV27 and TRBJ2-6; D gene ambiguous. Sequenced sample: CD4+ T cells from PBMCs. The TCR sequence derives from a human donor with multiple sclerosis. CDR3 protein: CASTPLNSGANVLTF. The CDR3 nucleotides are TGTGCCAGCACCCCGCTGAACTCTGGGGCCAACGTCCTGACTTTC. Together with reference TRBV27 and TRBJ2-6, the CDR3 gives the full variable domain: EAQVTQNPRYLITVTGKKLTVTCSQNMNHEYMSWYRQDPGLGLRQIYYSMNVEVTDKGDVPEGYKVSRKEKRNFPLILESPSPNQTSLYFCASTPLNSGANVLTFGAGSRLTVL.